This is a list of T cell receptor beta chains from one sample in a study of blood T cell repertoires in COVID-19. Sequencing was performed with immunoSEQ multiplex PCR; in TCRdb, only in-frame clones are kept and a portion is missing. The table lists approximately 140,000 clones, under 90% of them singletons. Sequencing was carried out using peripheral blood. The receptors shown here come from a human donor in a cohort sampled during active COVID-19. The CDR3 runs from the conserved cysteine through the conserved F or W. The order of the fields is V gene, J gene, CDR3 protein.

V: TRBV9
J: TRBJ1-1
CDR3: CASSEPKGGRFEAFF

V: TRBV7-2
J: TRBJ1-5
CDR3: CASSSDGPGQPQHF

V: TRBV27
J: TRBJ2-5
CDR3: CASSLTGGRETQYF

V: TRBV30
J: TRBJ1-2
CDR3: CAWMKDRSLANYGYTF

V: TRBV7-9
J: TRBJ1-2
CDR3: CASSLTGEANYGYTF

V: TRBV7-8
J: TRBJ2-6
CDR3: CASSFLEAGANVLTF

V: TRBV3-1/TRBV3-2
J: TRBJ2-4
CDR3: CASSHKTSLAKNIQYF

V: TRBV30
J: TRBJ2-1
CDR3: CAWSGLVAGTNEQFF

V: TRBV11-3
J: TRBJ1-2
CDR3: CASSRQGENYGYTF

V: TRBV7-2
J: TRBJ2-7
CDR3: CASSRRTDYEQYF

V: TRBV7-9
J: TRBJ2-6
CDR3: CASTTDRGSGANVLTF

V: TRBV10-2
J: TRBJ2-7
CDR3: CASSEQSGNPYEQYF

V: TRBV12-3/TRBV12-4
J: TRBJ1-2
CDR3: CASSFREGSGYTF

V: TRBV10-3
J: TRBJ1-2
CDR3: CAISEAGTKINYGYTF

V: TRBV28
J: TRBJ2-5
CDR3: CASKLTSGGGETQYF

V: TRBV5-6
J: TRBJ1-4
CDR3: CASTGGEKLFF

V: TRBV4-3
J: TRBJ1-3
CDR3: CASSHSGASGNTIYF

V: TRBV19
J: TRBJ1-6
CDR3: CASRQAGQLNSPLHF

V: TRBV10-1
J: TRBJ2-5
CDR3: CASIRPSGGAKETQYF

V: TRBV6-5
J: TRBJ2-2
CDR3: CASRWTGPSGELFF

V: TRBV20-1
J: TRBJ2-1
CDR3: CSASNPLTGSSYNEQFF

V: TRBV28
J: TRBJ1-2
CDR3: CASRGGAGSGLDGYTF

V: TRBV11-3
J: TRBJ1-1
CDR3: CASSQRSVSEAFF

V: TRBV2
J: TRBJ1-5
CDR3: CASTRDRGQPQHF

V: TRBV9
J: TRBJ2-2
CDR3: CASSVRGGANTGELFF

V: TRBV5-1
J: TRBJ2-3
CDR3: CASRDGRGGDTQYF

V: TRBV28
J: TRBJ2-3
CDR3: CASSLGGQGTDTQYF

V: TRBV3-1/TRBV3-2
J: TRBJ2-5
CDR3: CASSPRGGQETQYF

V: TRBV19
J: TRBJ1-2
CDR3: CASSPRNYGYTF

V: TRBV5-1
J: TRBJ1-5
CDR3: CASSPQGAGQPQHF

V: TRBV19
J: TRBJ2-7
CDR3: CASSITGKVYEQYF

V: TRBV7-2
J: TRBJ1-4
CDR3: CASSLRGDSNEKLFF

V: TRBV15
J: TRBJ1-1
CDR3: CATSRGGTPGEAFF

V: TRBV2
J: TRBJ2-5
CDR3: CASSEERLAGGAQYF

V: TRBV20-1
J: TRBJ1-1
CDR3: CSASPIGFGDTEAFF

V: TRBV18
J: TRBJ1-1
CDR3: CASQAQTSDTEAFF